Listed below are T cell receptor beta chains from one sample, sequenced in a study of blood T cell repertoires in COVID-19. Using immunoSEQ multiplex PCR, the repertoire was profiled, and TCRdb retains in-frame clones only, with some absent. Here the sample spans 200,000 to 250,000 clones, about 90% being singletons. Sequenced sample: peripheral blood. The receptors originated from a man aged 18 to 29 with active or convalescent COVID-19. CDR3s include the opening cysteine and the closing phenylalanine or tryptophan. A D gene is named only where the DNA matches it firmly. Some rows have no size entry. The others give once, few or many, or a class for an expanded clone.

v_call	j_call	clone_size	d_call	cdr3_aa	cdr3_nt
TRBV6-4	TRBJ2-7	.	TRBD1	CASSAKGTGSSSEQYF	TGTGCCAGCAGTGCGAAGGGGACAGGTTCTTCCTCCGAGCAGTACTTC
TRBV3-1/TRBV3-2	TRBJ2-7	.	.	CASSQDHGAYEQYF	TGTGCCAGCAGCCAAGATCACGGGGCCTACGAGCAGTACTTC
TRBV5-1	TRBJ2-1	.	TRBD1	CASSLGQGINEQFF	TGCGCCAGCAGCCTGGGACAGGGGATCAATGAGCAGTTCTTC
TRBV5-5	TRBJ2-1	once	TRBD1	CASSPPGQGIYNEQFF	TGTGCCAGCAGCCCACCAGGACAGGGGATCTACAATGAGCAGTTCTTC
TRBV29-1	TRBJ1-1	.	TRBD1	CSVGQGAGEAFF	TGCAGCGTGGGACAGGGGGCGGGTGAAGCTTTCTTT
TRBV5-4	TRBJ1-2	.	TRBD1	CASSYDRGRNYGYTF	TGTGCCAGCAGCTACGACAGGGGGCGGAACTATGGCTACACCTTC
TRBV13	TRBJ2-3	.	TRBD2	CASSMDAGTRGTDTQYF	TGTGCCAGCAGCATGGACGCCGGGACTAGGGGCACAGATACGCAGTATTTT
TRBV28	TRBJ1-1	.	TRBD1	CASVFRTGRGEAFF	TGTGCCAGCGTCTTCAGGACAGGGAGAGGGGAAGCTTTCTTT
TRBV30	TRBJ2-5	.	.	CAWIAGQLGTQYF	TGTGCCTGGATTGCGGGGCAACTGGGGACCCAGTACTTC
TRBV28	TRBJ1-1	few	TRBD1	CASSRDRVIAFF	TGTGCCAGCAGTCGGGACAGGGTTATAGCTTTCTTT
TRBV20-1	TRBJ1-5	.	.	CSASDRNPSGGQPQHF	TGCAGTGCTAGTGATCGAAATCCGAGTGGAGGGCAGCCCCAGCATTTT
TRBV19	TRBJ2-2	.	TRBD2	CASMPSGSWGTGELFF	TGTGCCAGTATGCCTAGCGGGAGTTGGGGGACCGGGGAGCTGTTTTTT
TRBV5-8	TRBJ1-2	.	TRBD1	CASSLGTGF	TGTGCCAGCAGCTTGGGGACAGGGTTC
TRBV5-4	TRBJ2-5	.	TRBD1	CASRMGTALYGETQYF	TGTGCCAGCAGGATGGGGACAGCTTTATATGGGGAGACCCAGTACTTC
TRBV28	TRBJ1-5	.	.	CASVMGGSNQPQHF	TGTGCCAGCGTCATGGGGGGTAGCAATCAGCCCCAGCATTTT
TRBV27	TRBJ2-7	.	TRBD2	CASSLPTSGTLGSQYEQYF	TGTGCCAGCAGTTTGCCAACTAGCGGGACCCTCGGTTCCCAATACGAGCAGTACTTC
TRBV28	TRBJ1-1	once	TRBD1	CASSPGTGRWLTGTTEAFF	TGTGCCAGCAGTCCCGGGACAGGGCGTTGGCTTACTGGAACCACTGAAGCTTTCTTT
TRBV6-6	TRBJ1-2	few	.	CATSATGVQGYTF	TGTGCCACATCGGCAACAGGAGTTCAGGGCTACACCTTC
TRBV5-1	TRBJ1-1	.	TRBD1	CASSSLNRDRYEAFF	TGCGCCAGCAGCTCTTTAAACCGGGACAGATACGAAGCTTTCTTT
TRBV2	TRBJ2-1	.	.	CASSEANGQFF	TGTGCCAGCAGTGAAGCGAACGGGCAGTTCTTC
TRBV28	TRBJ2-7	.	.	CASSFRGRYYEQYF	TGTGCCAGCAGTTTCCGGGGGAGGTACTACGAGCAGTACTTC
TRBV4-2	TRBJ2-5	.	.	CASSPFPGGGGQETQYF	TGTGCCAGCAGCCCTTTTCCAGGAGGAGGTGGACAAGAGACCCAGTACTTC
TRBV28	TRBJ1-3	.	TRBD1	CASSGQGHSGNTIYF	TGTGCCAGCAGTGGACAGGGCCACTCTGGAAACACCATATATTTT
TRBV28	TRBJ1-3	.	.	CASSLEYGNTIYF	TGTGCCAGCAGTTTGGAGTATGGAAACACCATATATTTT
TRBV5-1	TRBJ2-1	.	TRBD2	CASSLEGTSSGNEQFF	TGCGCCAGCAGCTTGGAGGGGACTAGCTCTGGCAATGAGCAGTTCTTC
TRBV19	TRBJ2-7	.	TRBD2	CASSGWTSGRGEQYF	TGTGCCAGTAGTGGATGGACTAGCGGGAGAGGCGAGCAGTACTTC
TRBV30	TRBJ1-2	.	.	CAWRPGETYGYTF	TGTGCCTGGAGACCAGGGGAGACCTATGGCTACACCTTC
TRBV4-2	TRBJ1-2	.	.	CASSQGLNYGYTF	TGTGCCAGCAGCCAAGGTCTTAACTATGGCTACACCTTC
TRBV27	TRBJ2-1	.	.	CASSYIIGNRNEQFF	TGTGCCAGCAGTTATATTATTGGCAACCGCAATGAGCAGTTCTTC
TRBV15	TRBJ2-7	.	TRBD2	CASRGTSGPDYEQYF	TGTGCCAGCCGTGGGACTAGCGGGCCTGACTACGAGCAGTACTTC
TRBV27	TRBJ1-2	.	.	CASSFGQGLFDGYTF	TGTGCCAGCAGTTTCGGCCAGGGGCTCTTTGATGGCTACACCTTC
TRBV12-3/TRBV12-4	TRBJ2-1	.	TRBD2	CASSFSSGNEQFF	TGTGCCAGCAGTTTCAGTAGCGGGAATGAGCAGTTCTTC
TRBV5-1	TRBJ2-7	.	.	CASSLGVGSTIYEQYF	TGCGCCAGCAGCTTGGGTGTCGGGAGCACGATCTACGAGCAGTACTTC
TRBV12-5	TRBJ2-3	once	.	CASGPGLMSSTDTQYF	TGTGCTAGTGGCCCCGGACTAATGAGTAGCACAGATACGCAGTATTTT
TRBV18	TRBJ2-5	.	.	CASSPAAGETQYF	TGTGCCAGCTCACCGGCGGCTGGGGAGACCCAGTACTTC
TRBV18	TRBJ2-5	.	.	CASSPNPTGSRETQYF	TGTGCCAGCTCACCGAACCCAACAGGGAGTCGCGAGACCCAGTACTTC
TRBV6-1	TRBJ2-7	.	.	CASSENTAGPTYEQYF	TGTGCCAGCAGTGAAAATACAGCTGGCCCAACCTACGAGCAGTACTTC
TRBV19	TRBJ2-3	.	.	CASSRVILDTQYF	TGTGCCAGTAGTAGAGTTATCCTAGATACGCAGTATTTT
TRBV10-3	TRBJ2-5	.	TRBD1	CAIRKGARGPGEETQYF	TGTGCCATCAGGAAGGGGGCGAGGGGGCCTGGGGAAGAGACCCAGTACTTC
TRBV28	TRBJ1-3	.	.	CASSSTMTVTIYF	TGTGCCAGCAGTTCGACAATGACAGTCACCATATATTTT
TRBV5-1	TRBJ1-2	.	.	CASSADTVYYGYTF	TGCGCCAGCAGCGCGGACACCGTCTACTATGGCTACACCTTC
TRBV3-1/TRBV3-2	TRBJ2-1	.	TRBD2	CASSHRSGVRVNEQFF	TGTGCCAGCAGCCACCGTAGCGGGGTCCGTGTCAATGAGCAGTTCTTC
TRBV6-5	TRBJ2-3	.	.	CASSYGGATTDTQYF	TGTGCCAGCAGTTACGGAGGGGCGACCACAGATACGCAGTATTTT
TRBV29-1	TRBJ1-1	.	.	CSVVEGLGTEAFF	TGCAGCGTTGTCGAGGGCCTCGGCACTGAAGCTTTCTTT
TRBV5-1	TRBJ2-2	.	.	CASSRDYTGELFF	TGCGCCAGCAGCCGGGATTACACCGGGGAGCTGTTTTTT
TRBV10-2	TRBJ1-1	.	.	CASSGGGNTEAFF	TGCGCCAGCAGTGGGGGGGGGAACACTGAAGCTTTCTTT
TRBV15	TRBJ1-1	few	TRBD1	CATSRDAQWTGPNTEAFF	TGTGCCACCAGCAGGGATGCGCAGTGGACAGGGCCGAACACTGAAGCTTTCTTT
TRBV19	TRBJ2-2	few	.	CASSPLAGRVTGELFF	TGTGCCAGTAGTCCGTTAGCCGGGAGAGTAACCGGGGAGCTGTTTTTT
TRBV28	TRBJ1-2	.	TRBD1	CASSFPGQGGGYGYTF	TGTGCCAGCAGTTTCCCCGGACAGGGGGGAGGCTATGGCTACACCTTC
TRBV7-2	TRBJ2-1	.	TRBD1	CASSADRGVFSYNEQFF	TGTGCCAGCAGCGCCGACAGGGGTGTATTCTCCTACAATGAGCAGTTCTTC
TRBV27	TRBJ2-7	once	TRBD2	CASSIGLAGSYEQYF	TGTGCCAGCAGTATCGGACTAGCTGGGTCCTACGAGCAGTACTTC
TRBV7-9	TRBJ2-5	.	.	CASSPQTAHQETQYF	TGTGCCAGCAGCCCCCAGACAGCCCATCAAGAGACCCAGTACTTC
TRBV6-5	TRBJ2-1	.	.	CASSYGDTGVNEQFF	TGTGCCAGCAGTTACGGCGACACCGGGGTCAATGAGCAGTTCTTC